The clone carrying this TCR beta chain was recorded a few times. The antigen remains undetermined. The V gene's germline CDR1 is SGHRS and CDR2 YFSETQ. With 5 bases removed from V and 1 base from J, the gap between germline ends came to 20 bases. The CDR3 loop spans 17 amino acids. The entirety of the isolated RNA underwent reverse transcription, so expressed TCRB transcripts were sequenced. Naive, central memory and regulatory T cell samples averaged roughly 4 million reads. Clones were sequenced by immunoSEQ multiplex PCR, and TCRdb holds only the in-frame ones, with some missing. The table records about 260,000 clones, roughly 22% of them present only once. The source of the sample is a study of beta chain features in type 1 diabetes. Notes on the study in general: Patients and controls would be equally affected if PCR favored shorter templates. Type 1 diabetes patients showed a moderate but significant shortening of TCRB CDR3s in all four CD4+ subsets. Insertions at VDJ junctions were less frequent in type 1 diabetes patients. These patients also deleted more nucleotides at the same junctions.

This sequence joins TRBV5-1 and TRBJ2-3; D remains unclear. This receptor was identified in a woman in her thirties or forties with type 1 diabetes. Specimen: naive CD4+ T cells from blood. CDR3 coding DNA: TGCGCCAGCAGTCCCGGCTTTCGCGGATTCGGCACAGATACGCAGTATTTT. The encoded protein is CASSPGFRGFGTDTQYF.